This is a list of T cell receptor beta chains from one sample in a study of T cell repertoires in cytomegalovirus infection. TCRdb re-analysed the reads in MiXCR, keeping a single row per CDR3 protein. The data show some 180,000 distinct CDR3 sequences, about a sixth seen once. Input material: CD8+ T cells from PBMCs. These receptors were taken from a human donor in good health (CMV status not recorded). Some clones in this sample may be carry-over from other donors' samples. Both conserved end residues are part of each CDR3. Each record gives: clone size, V gene, D gene, J gene, CDR3 protein, CDR3 DNA. The D gene is left open where the match is weak. Expanded clones get a size class; other rows say once, few or many, or leave the size out.

-	TRBV4-2	-	TRBJ1-2	CASSQEESAGELNYGYTF	TGTGCCAGCAGCCAAGAAGAGTCGGCCGGGGAACTCAACTATGGCTACACCTTC
few	TRBV28	TRBD1	TRBJ2-2	CASSPGQGLSGELFF	TGTGCCAGCAGTCCGGGACAGGGCCTATCTGGGGAGCTGTTTTTT
few	TRBV7-2	TRBD2	TRBJ2-1	CASSSVAGGPLEQFF	TGTGCCAGCAGCTCCGTAGCGGGGGGGCCTCTTGAGCAGTTCTTC
few	TRBV6-9	TRBD2	TRBJ2-4	CASRGAASGRNIQYF	TGTGCCAGCAGGGGGGCGGCTAGCGGGAGGAACATTCAGTACTTC
-	TRBV7-2	-	TRBJ2-1	CASSLVPLPPVRNYNEQFF	TGTGCCAGCAGCTTAGTACCGCTCCCCCCAGTGCGAAACTACAATGAGCAGTTCTTC
many	TRBV7-8	TRBD1	TRBJ2-7	CASSTRTGASYEQYF	TGTGCCAGCAGCACCCGGACAGGGGCGTCCTACGAGCAGTACTTC
-	TRBV6-5	TRBD2	TRBJ2-3	CASRAGVAGGDTQYF	TGTGCCAGCAGGGCCGGGGTAGCGGGTGGAGATACGCAGTATTTT
few	TRBV7-9	-	TRBJ1-1	CASSFTPEAFF	TGTGCCAGCAGCTTTACGCCTGAAGCTTTCTTT
-	TRBV12-3/TRBV12-4	-	TRBJ1-6	CASRADSSYNSPLHF	TGTGCCAGCAGGGCGGACAGCTCCTATAATTCACCCCTCCACTTT
-	TRBV7-9	-	TRBJ2-1	CASSSVEGINGIGQFF	TGTGCCAGCAGCTCAGTCGAGGGGATAAACGGTATTGGTCAGTTCTTC
-	TRBV7-6	-	TRBJ1-1	CASSLADLNTEAFF	TGTGCCAGCAGCTTAGCGGACCTAAACACTGAAGCTTTCTTT
-	TRBV6-2/TRBV6-3	-	TRBJ2-1	CASRRGRSSYNEQFF	TGTGCCAGCAGACGGGGGCGTAGCTCCTACAATGAGCAGTTCTTC
-	TRBV7-2	TRBD2	TRBJ2-3	CASSLLAGGQGTDTQYF	TGTGCCAGCAGCCTACTAGCGGGGGGGCAGGGCACAGATACGCAGTATTTT
few	TRBV7-6	-	TRBJ2-3	CASSLVGNSNTQYF	TGTGCCAGCAGCTTAGTAGGGAACTCAAATACGCAGTATTTT
few	TRBV6-6	-	TRBJ2-1	CATILANEQFF	TGTGCCACCATCCTCGCGAATGAGCAGTTCTTC
-	TRBV4-3	-	TRBJ1-1	CASSQDRASNTEAFF	TGCGCCAGCAGCCAGGATAGGGCCTCGAACACTGAAGCTTTCTTT
few	TRBV28	-	TRBJ1-2	CASSPPVAGHGYTF	TGTGCCAGCAGCCCCCCGGTCGCAGGGCATGGCTACACCTTC
-	TRBV6-6	-	TRBJ2-7	CASSYSRQTSYEQYF	TGTGCCAGCAGTTACTCGCGGCAGACCTCCTACGAGCAGTACTTC
-	TRBV10-3	-	TRBJ1-1	CAIKLQGTPTEAFF	TGTGCCATCAAGTTGCAGGGCACCCCCACTGAAGCTTTCTTT
few	TRBV7-9	-	TRBJ2-5	CASGGDSRSGYQETQYF	TGTGCCAGCGGCGGGGACTCTAGGTCGGGGTACCAAGAGACCCAGTACTTC
many	TRBV7-8	-	TRBJ1-1	CASTRAVVNTEAFF	TGTGCCAGCACCCGGGCGGTAGTGAACACTGAAGCTTTCTTT
once	TRBV12-3/TRBV12-4	-	TRBJ1-1	CASSLIIDWRDLTNTEAFF	TGTGCCAGCAGTTTAATAATTGATTGGAGGGATCTAACGAACACTGAAGCTTTCTTT
few	TRBV12-3/TRBV12-4	-	TRBJ1-2	CASSFLGNYGYTF	TGTGCCAGCAGTTTTTTAGGGAACTATGGCTACACCTTC
-	TRBV7-2	TRBD2	TRBJ2-2	CASTPRGGRQTGELFF	TGTGCCAGCACCCCTCGCGGGGGGAGACAAACCGGGGAGCTGTTTTTT
-	TRBV27	-	TRBJ2-7	CASSLYSNRDSFSYEQYF	TGTGCCAGCAGTTTATACTCGAACCGGGACTCCTTTTCCTACGAGCAGTACTTC
few	TRBV7-9	-	TRBJ1-2	CASSLGGNPADGYTF	TGTGCCAGCAGCTTAGGAGGGAATCCGGCGGATGGCTACACCTTC
-	TRBV5-6	-	TRBJ2-2	CASSLGEGETSYTGELFF	TGTGCCAGCAGCTTGGGGGAAGGGGAAACCTCCTACACCGGGGAGCTGTTTTTT
-	TRBV7-2	-	TRBJ1-2	CASSLLAWGASGYTF	TGTGCCAGCAGCTTACTGGCATGGGGCGCGAGTGGCTACACCTTC
-	TRBV6-5	TRBD1	TRBJ1-1	CASSGRDRENTEAFF	TGTGCCAGCAGTGGCCGGGACAGGGAGAACACTGAAGCTTTCTTT
-	TRBV12-3/TRBV12-4	-	TRBJ1-1	CASSFSGRNTEAFF	TGTGCCAGCAGTTTCAGCGGGAGGAACACTGAAGCTTTCTTT
-	TRBV12-3/TRBV12-4	TRBD2	TRBJ2-4	CASSLFTSGTLAKNIQYF	TGTGCCAGCAGCCTCTTCACTAGCGGGACCCTAGCCAAAAACATTCAGTACTTC
-	TRBV7-2	-	TRBJ2-1	CASSLAGAPEFF	TGTGCCAGCAGCCTGGCCGGGGCCCCTGAGTTCTTC
few	TRBV5-6	-	TRBJ1-1	CASSPYPENTEAFF	TGTGCCAGCAGCCCATACCCCGAGAACACTGAAGCTTTCTTT
few	TRBV7-9	-	TRBJ2-3	CASSPPGDTQYF	TGTGCCAGCAGCCCCCCGGGAGATACGCAGTATTTT
-	TRBV29-1	-	TRBJ2-1	CSARTGAGTENEQFF	TGCAGCGCCCGTACGGGAGCCGGGACTGAAAATGAGCAGTTCTTC
-	TRBV28	-	TRBJ1-5	CASSLDRAYNQPQHF	TGTGCCAGCAGTTTGGACAGAGCCTACAATCAGCCCCAGCATTTT
few	TRBV4-2	-	TRBJ2-3	CASSQEAQSTDTQYF	TGTGCCAGCAGCCAAGAGGCACAGAGCACAGATACGCAGTATTTT
few	TRBV6-2/TRBV6-3	-	TRBJ2-7	CASSYLNYEQYF	TGTGCCAGCAGTTACTTAAACTACGAGCAGTACTTC
many	TRBV7-8	-	TRBJ1-2	CASSSTQGNYGYTF	TGTGCCAGCAGCTCAACACAGGGCAACTATGGCTACACCTTC
-	TRBV4-1	-	TRBJ2-5	CASSQDGGRLETQYF	TGCGCCAGCAGCCAAGATGGGGGGCGCTTAGAGACCCAGTACTTC
-	TRBV11-2	-	TRBJ2-1	CASSLRNGGNNEQFF	TGTGCCAGCAGCTTAAGGAACGGGGGCAACAATGAGCAGTTCTTC
few	TRBV7-8	-	TRBJ2-1	CASSLSGMGYNEQFF	TGTGCTAGCAGCTTATCAGGGATGGGGTACAATGAGCAGTTCTTC
-	TRBV5-1	TRBD1	TRBJ2-7	CASSFLPDRDLSYEQYF	TGCGCCAGCAGCTTTCTGCCCGACAGGGACCTCTCCTACGAGCAGTACTTC
-	TRBV4-3	TRBD1	TRBJ1-2	CASSQDQWTGANYGYTF	TGCGCCAGCAGCCAAGACCAATGGACAGGAGCTAACTATGGCTACACCTTC
-	TRBV7-3	-	TRBJ2-3	CASGLGTDTQYF	TGTGCCAGCGGCCTGGGAACAGATACGCAGTATTTT
few	TRBV2	TRBD2	TRBJ2-2	CASSEFRGAGELFF	TGTGCCAGCAGTGAATTCCGGGGGGCCGGGGAGCTGTTTTTT
-	TRBV7-4	TRBD1	TRBJ2-1	CASSLGQGASEQFF	TGTGCCAGCAGCTTAGGACAGGGGGCGAGTGAGCAGTTCTTC
few	TRBV4-2	-	TRBJ2-1	CASSQDQALPGYNEQFF	TGTGCCAGCAGCCAAGATCAAGCCCTCCCAGGTTACAATGAGCAGTTCTTC
few	TRBV30	-	TRBJ1-3	CAWMGAGGNTIYF	TGTGCCTGGATGGGGGCAGGGGGAAACACCATATATTTT
-	TRBV11-2	TRBD2	TRBJ2-5	CASSSGLAGGQYF	TGTGCCAGCAGCTCGGGACTAGCGGGGGGCCAGTACTTC